This T cell receptor beta chain was identified during a study of shared clonotypes between healthy human individuals. Study information: A couple of women and a few men aged 18 to 49 served as donors.

CD45RO-negative, CCR7-positively selected cells formed the naive CD8 fraction, excluding terminally differentiated effector memory CD45RA+ cells. On this clone itself: Its antigen is not known. Other DNA sequences of this sample code for an identical CDR3.

General study points: Having only a few donors restricted how much genetic and exposure-history diversity was captured.

The assay was carried out at the deep level. Some clones are missing from TCRdb's copy, which holds only in-frame ones; the method was immunoSEQ multiplex PCR. The data contain some 2,100,000 clones, under 95% of them singletons. Trimming removed 6 bases from V and 4 bases from J, with 13 bases in between. The CDR3 covers 14 residues. Germline V gene data show CDR1 as MDHEN and CDR2 as SYDVKM. This clonotype was obtained from a man between 18 and 35 years old in good health. Some clones in this sample may be carry-over from other donors' samples. Sequenced material: naive CD8+ T cells from PBMCs. The chain recombines TRBV28 with TRBJ1-5; the D gene is possibly TRBD1 (5 bases). Here the CDR3 reads CASSLGRGNQPQHF. As DNA, the CDR3 is TGTGCCAGCAGCCTGGGACGGGGAAATCAGCCCCAGCATTTT.